Shown below are 13 T cell receptor beta chains from a single sample sequenced in a study of CD8 T cells in Susac syndrome. The RNA input was about 0.45 to 1 ug, and it was reverse transcribed with random hexamers. TCRdb processed the immunoSEQ multiplex PCR reads anew with MiXCR; each CDR3 protein has one entry. The profile shows fewer than 250,000 distinct CDR3 sequences, 80% to 95% of them singletons. Sequencing was carried out using CD8+ T cells from PBMCs. Source of these receptors: a human donor with multiple sclerosis.

The rearrangement links TRBV29-1 to TRBJ2-1; D not resolved. The V end lost 7 bases, the J end lost 8 bases, and 6 bases lay between the germline ends. The CDR3 covers 9 residues. CDR1 and CDR2 (germline): SQVTM, ANQGSEA. The CDR3 nucleotides read TGCAGCGGCGGAGATGAGCAGTTCTTC. This encodes CSGGDEQFF.

There are a few counts of this clonotype. The chain joins TRBV18 to TRBJ1-1; D unclear. The V gene's germline CDR1 is KGHSH and CDR2 LQKENI. The CDR3 totals 13 residues. With 2 bases removed from V and 4 bases from J, the gap between germline ends came to 8 bases. Here the CDR3 reads CASSPGVGTEAFF. The CDR3 coding sequence is TGTGCCAGCTCACCAGGGGTCGGCACTGAAGCTTTCTTT.

The rearrangement uses TRBV3-1 and TRBJ2-7; 8 bases agree with TRBD1. Looked up from germline, CDR1 is LGHDT and CDR2 is YNNKEL (reference sequence). The J segment lost 5 bases and the V segment lost 4 bases, leaving 7 bases of the junction unmatched. The CDR3 consists of 14 residues. CDR3 region: CASSLIQGADEQYF. The CDR3 DNA follows: TGTGCCAGCAGCCTAATCCAGGGGGCAGACGAGCAGTACTTC.

This clonotype showed up just a few times. The chain joins TRBV7-8 to TRBJ2-7; a weak D match, TRBD1 (5 bases). Trimming removed 5 bases from V and 4 bases from J, with 9 bases in between. This CDR3 is 12 amino acids long. Germline V lookup: CDR1 SGHVS, CDR2 FQNEAQ. The CDR3 sequence: CASSQAGYEQYF. Here the CDR3 DNA reads TGTGCCAGCAGCCAGGCAGGGTACGAGCAGTACTTC.

This clonotype was found once. The chain is built from TRBV15 and TRBJ2-7; TRBD1 agrees at 8 bases. Losses at the gene ends were 5 bases for V and 0 bases for J; bases not matched to a gene: 6. CDR3 length equals 15 residues. The germline gives CDR1 LNHNV, CDR2 YYDKDF (reference sequence). In DNA form, the CDR3 reads TGTGCCACCAGCGGATACAGGGGGAGCTCCTACGAGCAGTACTTC. This encodes CATSGYRGSSYEQYF.

The chain links TRBV29-1 to TRBJ2-7; D is possibly TRBD1 (6 bases). The CDR3 is 14 residues long. Germline V gene sequence: CDR1 SQVTM, CDR2 ANQGSEA. The ends were cut back, 4 bases at V and 1 base at J, with 14 bases in the middle. CDR3: CSVVGQGSSYEQYF. The CDR3 DNA sequence: TGCAGCGTTGTGGGCCAGGGGAGTTCCTACGAGCAGTACTTC.

V is TRBV24-1 and J is TRBJ2-1; tentative D call: TRBD1 (6 bases). Trimming left V 7 bases short and J 9 bases short, with 12 bases between. Germline CDR1 and CDR2: KGHDR and SFDVKD. There are 12 residues in the CDR3. The CDR3 protein is CATSVLQGEQFF. DNA of the CDR3: TGTGCCACCAGCGTATTACAGGGTGAGCAGTTCTTC.

V usage is TRBV9 and J usage is TRBJ2-7; 10 nucleotides line up with TRBD2. The germline V gene encodes CDR1 SGDLS and CDR2 YYNGEE. With V trimmed by 2 bases and J by 5 bases, 4 bases remained unmatched. The CDR3 has 14 residues. The DNA for the CDR3 is TGTGCCAGCAGCGTGGCTAGCGGGGGCGACGAGCAGTACTTC. Its translation: CASSVASGGDEQYF.

The V and J genes are TRBV3-1 and TRBJ2-2; 8 bases align to TRBD2. This CDR3 has 17 residues. Trimming cost V 2 bases and J 1 base; bases outside gene matches: 6. CDR1 and CDR2 from the germline V gene are LGHDT and YNNKEL (reference sequence). The CDR3 loop is CASSQRVAGLNTGELFF. CDR3 nucleotide sequence: TGTGCCAGCAGCCAAAGGGTAGCGGGGCTGAACACCGGGGAGCTGTTTTTT.

CDR3 loop: CATLNTEAFF. CDR3 coding DNA: TGTGCCACTTTGAACACTGAAGCTTTCTTT. The J gene is TRBJ1-1, the V gene TRBV21-1. TRBV21-1 is labeled a pseudogene. This CDR3 has 10 residues.

The sample holds one count of this clonotype. J is TRBJ2-1 and V is TRBV6-5; 11 bases are a match to TRBD2. The ends lost 0 bases at V and 0 bases at J; junction bases unmatched: 7. Germline V gene data show CDR1 as MNHEY and CDR2 as SVGAGI. The CDR3 covers 19 residues. CDR3 protein: CASSYSPGLAELSYNEQFF. The CDR3 coding sequence is TGTGCCAGCAGTTACTCACCGGGACTAGCGGAGCTCTCCTACAATGAGCAGTTCTTC.

V usage is TRBV7-9 and J usage is TRBJ2-5; D tentatively reads TRBD1 or TRBD2 (5 bases each). CDR3 length: 14 amino acids. Germline lookup yields CDR1 SEHNR and CDR2 FQNEAQ (reference sequence). Between the trimmed V and J ends, which lost 4 bases and 4 bases, there was a span of 13 bases. The CDR3 nucleotides read TGTGCCAGCAGCTCGACCCCGAGGGGAGAGACCCAGTACTTC. Translating gives CASSSTPRGETQYF.

The chain carries TRBV2 and TRBJ2-7; D may be TRBD1 (6 bases). The V end was cut by 4 bases, the J end by 6 bases, with 16 bases between. Germline V gene sequence: CDR1 SNHLY, CDR2 FYNNEI. The CDR3 is 14 amino acids. In DNA form, the CDR3 reads TGTGCCAGCAGTGCAGACCGGGTAGGGGGCGAGCAGTACTTC. It translates to CASSADRVGGEQYF.